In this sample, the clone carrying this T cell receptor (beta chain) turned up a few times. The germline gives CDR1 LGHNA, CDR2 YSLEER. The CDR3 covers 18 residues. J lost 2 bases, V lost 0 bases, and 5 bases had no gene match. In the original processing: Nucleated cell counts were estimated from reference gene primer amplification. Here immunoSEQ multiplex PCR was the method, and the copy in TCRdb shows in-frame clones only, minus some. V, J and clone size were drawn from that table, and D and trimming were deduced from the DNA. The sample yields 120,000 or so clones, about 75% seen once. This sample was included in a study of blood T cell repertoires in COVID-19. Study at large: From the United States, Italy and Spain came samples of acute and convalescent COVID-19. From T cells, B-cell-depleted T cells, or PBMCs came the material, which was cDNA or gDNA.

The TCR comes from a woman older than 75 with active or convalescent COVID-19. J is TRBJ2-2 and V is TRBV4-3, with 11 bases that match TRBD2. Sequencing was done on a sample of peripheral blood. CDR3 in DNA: TGCGCCAGCAGCCAAGAAAAGACTAGCGGGATTAACACCGGGGAGCTGTTTTTT. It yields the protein CASSQEKTSGINTGELFF.